Each of the 20 T cell receptor beta chains below was sequenced from the same sample in a study of blood T cell repertoires in COVID-19. Using immunoSEQ multiplex PCR, the repertoire was profiled, and TCRdb retains in-frame clones only, with some absent. The profile shows 200,000 to 300,000 clones, 75% to 90% of them singletons. Source material: peripheral blood. Receptors originate from a woman aged 40 to 50 with acute or convalescent COVID-19.

The chain links TRBV27 to TRBJ1-3; D is unclear. Trimming pared 6 bases from V and 0 bases from J, leaving 12 bases between. This CDR3 region has 15 residues. From germline, CDR1 is MNHEY and CDR2 SMNVEV (reference sequence). The chain's CDR3 is CASSSLTRSGNTIYF. CDR3 sequence (DNA): TGTGCCAGCAGCTCACTCACCCGCTCTGGAAACACCATATATTTT.

This clone was seen a single time. The gene calls are TRBV4-1 and TRBJ2-2, with D possibly TRBD1 on 5 matching bases. The CDR3 consists of 13 residues. Germline CDR1 is MGHRA and CDR2 is YSYEKL. V was shortened by 1 base and J by 6 bases, with 6 bases between the two germline ends. Here the CDR3 reads CASSQVGAGELFF. CDR3 coding DNA: TGCGCCAGCAGCCAAGTAGGGGCCGGGGAGCTGTTTTTT.

The V gene is TRBV25-1, the J gene TRBJ2-2; D is unresolved. Trimming took 5 bases from V and 2 from J, leaving 12 bases between them. The germline gives CDR1 MGHDK, CDR2 SYGVNS. This CDR3 comprises 15 residues. CDR3 nucleotides: TGTGCCAGCAGTTTGACACATACCAACACCGGGGAGCTGTTTTTT. Translated: CASSLTHTNTGELFF. Variable domain in full (rest from reference TRBV25-1 and TRBJ2-2): EADIYQTPRYLVIGTGKKITLECSQTMGHDKMYWYQQDPGMELHLIHYSYGVNSTEKGDLSSESTVSRIRTEHFPLTLESARPSHTSQYLCASSLTHTNTGELFFGEGSRLTVL.

V and J are TRBV7-9 and TRBJ2-5; D may be TRBD1 (5 bases). The CDR3 runs to 16 residues. V was clipped by 2 bases and J by 1 base, with 14 bases between them. The germline V gene has CDR1 SEHNR and CDR2 FQNEAQ (reference sequence). CDR3 in DNA: TGTGCCAGCAGCTTATTCCCCCGACAGATCCAAGAGACCCAGTACTTC. This sequence encodes CASSLFPRQIQETQYF.

The chain joins TRBV2 to TRBJ1-3; the D is unclear. The CDR3 is made up of 15 amino acids. The V gene's germline CDR1 is SNHLY and CDR2 FYNNEI. Trimming pared 4 bases from V and 5 bases from J, leaving 15 bases between. CDR3 bases: TGTGCCAGCAGTGTGCCCGGGGATCGACGAAACACCATATATTTT. It translates to CASSVPGDRRNTIYF.

The genes are TRBV19 and TRBJ1-2; 8 positions agree with TRBD1. The germline V gene has CDR1 LNHDA and CDR2 SQIVND (reference sequence). The CDR3 loop spans 17 amino acids. V was pared by 0 bases and J by 5 bases, with 11 bases of the junction left unmatched. In DNA, the CDR3 is TGTGCCAGTAGTATAGACCTGTGGACAGGGCCCCTTTATGGCTACACCTTC. Translated: CASSIDLWTGPLYGYTF.

This sequence joins TRBV21-1 and TRBJ1-1. TRBV21-1 is designated a pseudogene. The CDR3 has 16 amino acids. The CDR3 protein is CASSKVRVACLNEAFF. The CDR3 DNA is TGTGCCAGCAGCAAAGTGAGGGTCGCCTGCCTCAATGAAGCTTTCTTT.

This rearrangement joins TRBV24-1 to TRBJ1-2, with a weak D call TRBD1 (5 bases). The V end was cut by 2 bases, the J end by 4 bases, with 10 bases between. The CDR3 loop spans 14 amino acids. Germline V lookup: CDR1 KGHDR, CDR2 SFDVKD. CDR3 loop: CATSDSNRFYGYTF. The CDR3 nucleotides read TGTGCCACCAGTGATTCGAACAGGTTCTATGGCTACACCTTC.

The rearrangement joins TRBV10-3 to TRBJ1-1; 12 positions match TRBD1. Losses at the gene ends were 8 bases for V and 4 bases for J; bases not matched to a gene: 14. CDR1 and CDR2 (germline): ENHRY, SYGVKD. The length of the CDR3 is 17 residues. CDR3 sequence reads: CAIGRDRGRSGSTEAFF. For the CDR3, the DNA is TGTGCCATCGGCCGGGACAGGGGGCGATCTGGTAGCACTGAAGCTTTCTTT.

The chain is built from TRBV10-3 and TRBJ1-1; D not resolved. The V gene lost 8 bases and the J gene lost 6 bases, with 10 bases spanning the gap. CDR3 length equals 11 residues. Germline V gene data show CDR1 as ENHRY and CDR2 as SYGVKD. DNA of the CDR3: TGTGCCATCGGAGCGGGGTCTGAAGCTTTCTTT. The encoded protein is CAIGAGSEAFF.

The CDR3 DNA reads TGTGCCAGCAGCTTGAAGCAGGGGAGCGTCACCGGGGAGCTGTTTTTT. It codes for CASSLKQGSVTGELFF. The chain links TRBV11-3 to TRBJ2-2; maybe TRBD1 (6 bases). CDR3 length: 16 residues. Germline V gene data show CDR1 as SGHNT and CDR2 as YENEEA. V gave up 3 bases and J gave up 4 bases, with 15 bases separating them.

This clone showed up just a few times. The rearrangement links TRBV15 to TRBJ1-1; a weak D match, TRBD1 (5 bases). This CDR3 has 18 amino acids. The ends were cut back, 1 base at V and 1 base at J, with 19 bases in the middle. Germline CDR1 LNHNV, CDR2 YYDKDF (reference sequence). The CDR3 DNA is TGTGCCACCAGCAGAGTCGTTTTGGGGGGACCTAAGAACACTGAAGCTTTCTTT. It yields the protein CATSRVVLGGPKNTEAFF.

The chain carries TRBV6-5 and TRBJ1-2, with D possibly matching TRBD1 (6 bases). Germline V lookup: CDR1 MNHEY, CDR2 SVGAGI. This CDR3 has 13 residues. V was pared by 6 bases and J by 8 bases, with 16 bases between. CDR3: CASRGDTTGGYTF. The CDR3 nucleotides read TGTGCCAGCAGGGGGGACACCACGGGCGGCTACACCTTC.

V gene TRBV7-2 combines with J gene TRBJ1-1; tentative D call: TRBD1 (5 bases). CDR1 is SGHTA and CDR2 is FQGNSA in the germline V gene. This CDR3 comprises 15 residues. The germline V and J ends were trimmed by 1 base and 8 bases, with 17 bases remaining between them. The CDR3 nucleotides are TGTGCCAGCAGCTTAGATGATAACAGGATTACCGAAGCTTTCTTT. This translates into CASSLDDNRITEAFF.

The gene calls are TRBV6-6 and TRBJ2-3; 8 nucleotides agree with TRBD1. CDR3 length: 15 residues. CDR1 is MNHNY and CDR2 is SVGAGI in the germline V gene (reference sequence). With V trimmed by 5 bases and J by 0 bases, 4 bases remained unmatched. CDR3 sequence: CASSLTGVSTDTQYF. CDR3 nucleotide sequence: TGTGCCAGCAGTCTGACAGGGGTTAGCACAGATACGCAGTATTTT.

The CDR3 sequence: CASSTSPGLGTGELFF. The CDR3, as DNA: TGTGCCAGCAGCACCTCTCCAGGGTTGGGCACCGGGGAGCTGTTTTTT. V is TRBV7-2 and J is TRBJ2-2, with D maybe TRBD1 (5 bases). The ends were cut back, 5 bases at V and 4 bases at J, with 17 bases in the middle. In germline, CDR1 is SGHTA, CDR2 FQGNSA. The CDR3 length is 16 residues.

V is TRBV21-1 and J is TRBJ2-3; the table assigns TRBD2, which was not confirmed against the DNA. TRBV21-1 is shown as a pseudogene. The CDR3 runs 18 residues. For the CDR3, the DNA is TGTGCCAGCAGCAAAGCGCGTCGGGTTTATGCTAGCACAGATACGCAGTATTTT. Amino acid sequence: CASSKARRVYASTDTQYF.

The chain is built from TRBV19 and TRBJ1-1; the D gene is possibly TRBD1 (5 bases). CDR3 length: 15 residues. Looked up from germline, CDR1 is LNHDA and CDR2 is SQIVND (reference sequence). Deletions cut 2 bases from V and 1 base from J, with 11 bases between. The CDR3: CASSIRGDSNTEAFF. The CDR3, as DNA: TGTGCCAGTAGTATACGGGGGGACTCGAACACTGAAGCTTTCTTT.

The rearrangement uses TRBV6-5 and TRBJ1-3; D is undetermined. V was trimmed by 0 bases and J by 3 bases, leaving 12 bases between them. The CDR3 spans 16 residues. The germline gives CDR1 MNHEY, CDR2 SVGAGI. As DNA, the CDR3 is TGTGCCAGCAGTTACTCGAGTCCGGGAAGTGGAAACACCATATATTTT. This translates into CASSYSSPGSGNTIYF.

The chain carries TRBV7-9 and TRBJ1-2; maybe TRBD1 (6 bases). V lost 0 bases, J lost 8 bases, and 13 bases lay in between. This CDR3 is built from 14 residues. Looked up from germline, CDR1 is SEHNR and CDR2 is FQNEAQ (reference sequence). The CDR3 nucleotides read TGTGCCAGCAGCTTAGCGGGGGCCCCTGGGGGCTACACCTTC. Encoded protein: CASSLAGAPGGYTF.